The 28 T cell receptor beta chains in this list originate from one sample, sequenced in a study of cytomegalovirus exposure and HLA in healthy donors. Primers: 60 Vbeta forward and 13 Jbeta reverse. This table comes from immunoSEQ multiplex PCR, and its TCRdb copy is limited to in-frame clones, with some not included. Of some 110,000 clones in the sample, about 70% were seen once. The sample consisted of PBMCs. The receptors originated from a female donor in good health and CMV-seronegative.

This CDR3 reads CASSPRTASGNTIYF. CDR3 DNA: TGTGCCAGCAGTCCGAGGACAGCCTCTGGAAACACCATATATTTT. This chain joins TRBV6-5 and TRBJ1-3, with a tentative D call TRBD1 (6 bases). Trimming left V 5 bases short and J 0 bases short, with 11 bases between. The CDR3 runs to 15 residues. The germline gives CDR1 MNHEY, CDR2 SVGAGI.

V and J are TRBV29-1 and TRBJ2-7; D may be TRBD1 (6 bases). Looked up from germline, CDR1 is SQVTM and CDR2 is ANQGSEA. This CDR3 region has 15 residues. V lost 4 bases to trimming and J lost 4 bases, with 20 bases between them. CDR3 in amino acids: CSVGVRDNPEYEQYF. The CDR3 nucleotides read TGCAGCGTTGGGGTCCGGGACAACCCCGAATACGAGCAGTACTTC.

This clone was found a few times. The rearrangement links TRBV28 to TRBJ1-1; D is uncertain. CDR3 size: 12 residues. Trimming shortened V by 4 bases and J by 7 bases, and 10 bases separated the two germline ends. Germline CDR1 MDHEN, CDR2 SYDVKM. The DNA for the CDR3 is TGTGCCAGCAGTTCGCGATCCCTTGAAGCTTTCTTT. Translation gives CASSSRSLEAFF.

This clone was seen only a few times. This chain joins TRBV7-2 and TRBJ2-1; D gene unclear. The germline V gene encodes CDR1 SGHTA and CDR2 FQGNSA. The CDR3 totals 15 residues. Trimming shortened V by 5 bases and J by 0 bases, and 11 bases separated the two germline ends. Here the CDR3 DNA reads TGTGCCAGCAGCAGAGACTTACTCTCCTACAATGAGCAGTTCTTC. It codes for CASSRDLLSYNEQFF.

This clone was counted between two and nine times. The V gene is TRBV14, the J gene TRBJ1-1, with 7 bases matching TRBD1. After removal of 1 base from V and 2 bases from J, the junction contained 4 bases not matched to a gene. Germline loops: CDR1 SGHDN, CDR2 FVKESK. This CDR3 has 15 residues. The CDR3 coding sequence is TGTGCCAGCAGCCAAGCTGCAGGGGGAAACACTGAAGCTTTCTTT. Translation: CASSQAAGGNTEAFF.

The chain uses TRBV2 and TRBJ2-7, with TRBD2 matching over 10 bases. V was clipped by 7 bases and J by 7 bases; unmatched bases: 16. CDR3 size: 16 residues. The germline gives CDR1 SNHLY, CDR2 FYNNEI. CDR3 residues: CASMRLAGAVSGEQYF. CDR3 DNA: TGTGCCAGCATGCGGCTAGCGGGAGCCGTGAGCGGGGAGCAGTACTTC. Drawing the rest from reference TRBV2 and TRBJ2-7, the complete variable domain is EPEVTQTPSHQVTQMGQEVILRCVPISNHLYFYWYRQILGQKVEFLVSFYNNEISEKSEIFDDQFSVERPDGSNFTLKIRSTKLEDSAMYFCASMRLAGAVSGEQYFGPGTRLTVT.

The chain combines TRBV9 with TRBJ2-3, with 9 bases fitting TRBD2. Germline CDR1 reads SGDLS; CDR2 reads YYNGEE. This CDR3 is built from 16 residues. Trimming cost V 2 bases and J 5 bases; bases outside gene matches: 9. This CDR3 is CASSVAAGGSVDTQYF. The DNA of the CDR3 is TGTGCCAGCAGCGTGGCAGCGGGAGGAAGTGTAGATACGCAGTATTTT.

This clone is a singleton in its sample. V and J are TRBV12-5 and TRBJ2-1; D gene ambiguous. The germline CDR1 and CDR2 sequences are LGHNT and FRNRAP. Trimming shortened V by 0 bases and J by 9 bases, and 6 bases separated the two germline ends. The CDR3 has 12 amino acids. The CDR3 DNA is TGTGCTAGTGGTTTGGTACTTACTGAGCAGTTCTTC. It codes for CASGLVLTEQFF. Supplemented by reference TRBV12-5 and TRBJ2-1, the full variable domain reads DARVTQTPRHKVTEMGQEVTMRCQPILGHNTVFWYRQTMMQGLELLAYFRNRAPLDDSGMPKDRFSAEMPDATLATLKIQPSEPRDSAVYFCASGLVLTEQFFGPGTRLTVL.

The chain uses TRBV27 and TRBJ2-4; TRBD2 matches at 12 bases. CDR1 is MNHEY and CDR2 is SMNVEV in the germline V gene (reference sequence). V trimming: 5 bases; J trimming: 3 bases; junction bases outside the gene matches: 2. The CDR3 extends over 15 amino acids. The CDR3 DNA sequence: TGTGCCAGCAGTGGGGGACTAGCGGGCAAAAACATTCAGTACTTC. Its translation is CASSGGLAGKNIQYF.

The J gene is TRBJ2-1, the V gene TRBV19; 8 bases line up with TRBD2. CDR1 LNHDA and CDR2 SQIVND come from the germline V gene (reference sequence). The ends lost 9 bases at V and 2 bases at J; junction bases unmatched: 12. CDR3 length: 16 residues. CDR3 nucleotides: TGTGCCAGCTGGGGCAGCGGGAGAGGGGCCTACAATGAGCAGTTCTTC. Its protein product is CASWGSGRGAYNEQFF.

The chain links TRBV11-3 to TRBJ2-7; no reliable D call. The germline gives CDR1 SGHNT, CDR2 YENEEA. This CDR3 comprises 13 residues. The V gene lost 2 bases and the J gene lost 1 base, with 6 bases spanning the gap. The CDR3 here is CASSLSPSYEQYF. For the CDR3, the DNA is TGTGCCAGCAGCTTATCCCCTTCCTACGAGCAGTACTTC. Together with reference TRBV11-3 and TRBJ2-7, the CDR3 gives the full variable domain: EAGVVQSPRYKIIEKKQPVAFWCNPISGHNTLYWYLQNLGQGPELLIRYENEEAVDDSQLPKDRFSAERLKGVDSTLKIQPAELGDSAVYLCASSLSPSYEQYFGPGTRLTVT.

In regard to this clone: The sample holds other DNA sequences that translate to the same CDR3. V usage is TRBV9 and J usage is TRBJ2-7, with TRBD1 matching over 7 bases. Unmatched junction bases numbered 2, after V lost 0 bases and J lost 5 bases. Germline loops: CDR1 SGDLS, CDR2 YYNGEE. The CDR3 is 13 amino acids. The CDR3 DNA sequence: TGTGCCAGCAGCGTAGGACAGGGTGACGAGCAGTACTTC. Its protein is CASSVGQGDEQYF.

The rearrangement joins TRBV2 to TRBJ1-3; 7 bases align to TRBD1. V dropped 4 bases and J dropped 4; count of bases not matched to a gene: 10. The CDR3 length is 16 residues. Germline assignment: CDR1 SNHLY and CDR2 FYNNEI. For the CDR3, the DNA is TGTGCCAGCAGTGTTGGGGGACAGAGGAGGGGAAACACCATATATTTT. Protein product: CASSVGGQRRGNTIYF.

The chain carries TRBV5-4 and TRBJ2-5; no firm D call. V was cut by 2 bases and J by 3 bases, with 8 bases left in between. Germline V CDR1 and CDR2: SGHNT, YYREEE (reference sequence). The CDR3 is 13 residues long. CDR3 amino acids: CASSFGRKETQYF. CDR3 coding DNA: TGTGCCAGCAGCTTCGGCAGGAAAGAGACCCAGTACTTC.

The gene calls are TRBV28 and TRBJ2-2; 8 nucleotides match TRBD1. This CDR3 spans 15 amino acids. V lost 7 bases and J lost 4; bases outside the gene matches: 8. Germline V gene data show CDR1 as MDHEN and CDR2 as SYDVKM. CDR3 region: CASIRTGIGTGELFF. CDR3 nucleotides: TGTGCCAGCATCCGGACAGGGATTGGCACCGGGGAGCTGTTTTTT.

Many counts were recorded for this clone. This sequence joins TRBV6-6 and TRBJ2-1; D might be TRBD2 (5 bases). Trimming took off 2 bases at V and 15 bases at J, with 14 bases between the two ends. Germline CDR1 and CDR2: MNHNY and SVGAGI (reference sequence). The CDR3 loop spans 12 amino acids. CDR3 protein: CASSYTEGGRFF. The DNA for the CDR3 is TGTGCCAGCAGTTACACCGAGGGCGGTCGGTTCTTC.

The J gene is TRBJ2-1, the V gene TRBV19; the D gene is possibly TRBD2 (6 bases). V shed 1 base and J shed 6 bases, with 13 bases lying between them. This CDR3 has 15 residues. CDR1 is LNHDA, CDR2 SQIVND, per germline (reference sequence). CDR3 sequence: CASSIVRGVINEQFF. In DNA form, the CDR3 reads TGTGCCAGTAGTATAGTACGCGGGGTTATCAATGAGCAGTTCTTC.

The chain employs TRBV11-2 and TRBJ2-3, with 7 bases identical to TRBD2. The CDR3 loop spans 17 amino acids. The ends lost 5 bases at V and 6 bases at J; junction bases unmatched: 17. Germline CDR1 SGHAT, CDR2 FQNNGV. The DNA of the CDR3 is TGTGCCAGCAGCCCGAGGACCGTGGGGGGGGTGGGGGATACGCAGTATTTT. This gives the protein CASSPRTVGGVGDTQYF.

The chain has TRBV27 and TRBJ2-7, with 13 bases fitting TRBD2. The germline gives CDR1 MNHEY, CDR2 SMNVEV (reference sequence). The CDR3 runs to 15 residues. V was clipped by 3 bases and J by 5 bases; unmatched bases: 4. The DNA for the CDR3 is TGTGCCAGCAGTTTCCTGGGGACTAGCGGGAACGAGCAGTACTTC. This translates into CASSFLGTSGNEQYF.

The chain joins TRBV14 to TRBJ2-1, with 9 bases fitting TRBD1. Germline trimming cut 3 bases from V and 7 bases from J; bases unmatched to any gene: 7. CDR1 SGHDN and CDR2 FVKESK come from the germline V gene. The length of the CDR3 is 15 residues. The CDR3 DNA reads TGTGCCAGCAGCCAGGGACAGGGAAAGAGGAATGAGCAGTTCTTC. It is translated as CASSQGQGKRNEQFF.

The rearrangement uses TRBV10-3 and TRBJ2-7; TRBD2 agrees at 10 bases. Per the germline V gene, CDR1 is ENHRY and CDR2 is SYGVKD. The V gene end was trimmed by 5 bases and the J gene end by 3 bases; junction bases not matched to a gene: 7. The CDR3 consists of 15 residues. The CDR3 DNA sequence: TGTGCCATCAGTCCGGGACTAGCGTCAAACTACGAGCAGTACTTC. It is translated as CAISPGLASNYEQYF.

The V and J genes are TRBV7-9 and TRBJ1-4, with D perhaps TRBD1 (6 bases). The CDR3 spans 13 residues. V lost 5 bases, J lost 8 bases, and 12 bases lay in between. CDR1 and CDR2 from the germline V gene are SEHNR and FQNEAQ (reference sequence). Here the CDR3 DNA reads TGTGCCAGCAGCAAAGGGGGGGACGAAAAACTGTTTTTT. Translating it yields CASSKGGDEKLFF.

The V call is TRBV2, the J call TRBJ2-1, with D maybe TRBD1 (6 bases). Germline V gene data show CDR1 as SNHLY and CDR2 as FYNNEI. V was shortened by 6 bases and J by 2 bases, with 14 bases between the two germline ends. The CDR3 runs to 15 residues. In DNA, the CDR3 is TGTGCCAGCAGGAAGACAGGACTGACCTACAATGAGCAGTTCTTC. It translates to CASRKTGLTYNEQFF.

Comment on this clone: An end of the junction differs from the germline gene, which may be a read error. The V and J genes are TRBV30 and TRBJ2-1; D unresolved. Germline CDR1 reads GTSNPN; CDR2 reads SVGIG (reference sequence). The CDR3 loop spans 15 amino acids. Here the CDR3 DNA reads TGTGCCTGGAGTATGCACGAGAGCTCCTGCAATGAGCAGTTCTTC. Translating gives CAWSMHESSCNEQFF.

This clone came up a few times. At one boundary the junction diverges from the germline segment, which might be a read error. The CDR3, as DNA: TGTGCCAGCAGTTTACAGGGGGCTAAGGAAAAACTGTTTTTT. This codes for CASSLQGAKEKLFF. The gene calls are TRBV7-2 and TRBJ1-4; 9 nucleotides align to TRBD1. The germline V gene has CDR1 SGHTA and CDR2 FQGNSA. The CDR3 covers 14 residues.

The gene calls are TRBV27 and TRBJ2-1, with 11 bases lining up with TRBD2. The CDR3 consists of 14 residues. The V segment lost 7 bases and the J segment 4 bases; nucleotides outside the gene matches: 3. Germline loops: CDR1 MNHEY, CDR2 SMNVEV (reference sequence). The CDR3 sequence is CASTWTSGYNEQFF. CDR3 nucleotides: TGTGCCAGCACTTGGACTAGCGGGTACAATGAGCAGTTCTTC.

CDR3 loop: CASSHPTGHYGYTF. The DNA for the CDR3 is TGTGCCAGCTCACACCCGACAGGGCACTATGGCTACACCTTC. The V gene is TRBV18, the J gene TRBJ1-2, with 7 positions matching TRBD1. With V trimmed by 4 bases and J by 3 bases, 5 bases remained unmatched. Germline V gene data show CDR1 as KGHSH and CDR2 as LQKENI. The CDR3 is 14 residues long.

J is TRBJ1-1 and V is TRBV6-6, with a possible D match to TRBD1 (5 bases). The CDR3 totals 13 residues. Germline assignment: CDR1 MNHNY and CDR2 SVGAGI (reference sequence). V was trimmed by 0 bases and J by 5 bases, leaving 7 bases between them. CDR3 protein: CASSYSKGTEAFF. The CDR3 DNA follows: TGTGCCAGCAGTTACTCGAAGGGGACTGAAGCTTTCTTT.